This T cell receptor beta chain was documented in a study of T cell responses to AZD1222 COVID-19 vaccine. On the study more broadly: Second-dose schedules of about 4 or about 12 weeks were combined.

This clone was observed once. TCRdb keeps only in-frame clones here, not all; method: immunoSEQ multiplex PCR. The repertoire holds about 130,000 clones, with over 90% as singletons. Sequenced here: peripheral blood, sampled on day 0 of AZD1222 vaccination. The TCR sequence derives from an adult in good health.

For the CDR3, the DNA is TGTGCCAGCGTAGACAGAGAAACGGATAGCAATCAGCCCCAGCATTTT. Its protein product is CASVDRETDSNQPQHF. This rearrangement joins TRBV28 to TRBJ1-5; tentatively, D is TRBD1 (5 bases). The length of the CDR3 is 16 residues. Trimming left V 8 bases short and J 0 bases short, with 17 bases between. Germline V gives CDR1 MDHEN, CDR2 SYDVKM.